This record looks at one T cell receptor beta chain sequence and its context. The germline V gene has CDR1 DFQATT and CDR2 SNEGSKA (reference sequence). The CDR3 has 14 residues. Trimming stripped 1 base from V and 2 bases from J, with 12 bases between. No progression to ophthalmopathy during 18 months of follow-up defined stable disease. Exclusions: uncontrolled infection, other autoimmune disease, pregnancy, lactation. Clinical symptoms, serum thyroxine, TRAb, thyroid ultrasound and orbital computed tomography informed diagnoses. Regions amplified from RNA transcripts were the TCR beta CDR3 regions. A first-round RT-PCR of the TCR CDR3 used the HTBI primer set. From the multiplex PCR reads, TCRdb called clonotypes with MiXCR, one entry per CDR3 protein. The sample contains about 400,000 distinct CDR3 sequences, about a sixth of which appear only once. The data were obtained in a study of T cells in Graves' hyperthyroidism and ophthalmopathy. Study-level background: Peripheral blood samples were taken at initial diagnosis, prior to any treatment.

This rearrangement joins TRBV20-1 to TRBJ2-7, with a weak D call TRBD2 (5 bases). The receptor's source is a woman aged 18-29 years with Graves' hyperthyroidism. The sample consisted of blood. The CDR3 DNA reads TGCAGTGCTAGAGCCCCGGGATCGCCCTACGAGCAGTACTTC. Its translation is CSARAPGSPYEQYF.